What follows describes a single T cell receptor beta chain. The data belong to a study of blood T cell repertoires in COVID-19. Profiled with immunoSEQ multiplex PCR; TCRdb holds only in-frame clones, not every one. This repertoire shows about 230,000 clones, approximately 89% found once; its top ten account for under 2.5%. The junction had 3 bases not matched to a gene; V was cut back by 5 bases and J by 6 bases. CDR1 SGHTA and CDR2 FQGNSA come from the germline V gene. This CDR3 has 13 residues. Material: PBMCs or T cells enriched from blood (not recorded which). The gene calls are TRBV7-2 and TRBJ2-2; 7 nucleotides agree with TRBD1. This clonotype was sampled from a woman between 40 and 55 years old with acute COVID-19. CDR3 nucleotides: TGTGCCAGCAGCCGAGACAGGGCCGGGGAGCTGTTTTTT. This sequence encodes CASSRDRAGELFF.